These T cell receptor beta chains were read from a single sample in a study of vaccination and CD4 T cells after COVID-19. Their antigens remain unidentified. Each CDR3 protein gets one entry after TCRdb re-called the PCR reads with MiXCR. The repertoire holds 25,000 to 30,000 distinct CDR3 sequences, with about 66% as singletons. This specimen was CD4+ T cells from blood, cultured in vitro, taken after SARS-CoV-2 vaccination. All receptors derive from a human donor who received a COVID-19 vaccine. The CDR3 runs from the conserved cysteine through the conserved F or W. D genes are given only for firm matches. Clone size is given for some rows only: seen once, a few or many times, or a class if the clone is expanded.

D gene,clone size,CDR3 length,J gene,V gene,CDR3 protein,CDR3 DNA
TRBD1,-,13,TRBJ1-1,TRBV7-8,CASRQGIRAEAFF,TGTGCCAGCAGACAGGGGATTCGAGCTGAAGCTTTCTTT
TRBD1,few,16,TRBJ1-2,TRBV6-5,CASSYIGQGLDYGYTF,TGTGCCAGCAGTTATATAGGACAGGGGCTGGACTATGGCTACACCTTC
TRBD1,once,17,TRBJ2-1,TRBV6-2/TRBV6-3,CASSSTDGQGRYNEQFF,TGTGCCAGCAGTTCTACCGACGGACAGGGGAGGTACAATGAGCAGTTCTTC
-,few,16,TRBJ2-2,TRBV6-1,CASSEAIAANTGELFF,TGTGCCAGCAGTGAAGCGATCGCAGCAAACACCGGGGAGCTGTTTTTT
-,-,15,TRBJ2-1,TRBV6-1,CASTRDASSYNEQFF,TGTGCCAGCACCCGGGACGCGAGCTCCTACAATGAGCAGTTCTTC
TRBD1,-,13,TRBJ2-1,TRBV11-3,CASSVGQGNEQFF,TGTGCCAGCAGCGTAGGACAGGGGAATGAGCAGTTCTTC
-,few,16,TRBJ1-3,TRBV6-1,CASSALGPNSGNTIYF,TGTGCCAGCAGTGCCCTGGGTCCCAATTCTGGAAACACCATATATTTT
-,-,13,TRBJ1-1,TRBV12-3/TRBV12-4,CASSLGTDPEAFF,TGTGCCAGCAGTTTGGGAACAGATCCTGAAGCTTTCTTT
-,few,14,TRBJ1-1,TRBV6-5,CASSYDLTNTEAFF,TGTGCCAGCAGTTACGACCTAACCAACACTGAAGCTTTCTTT
-,-,17,TRBJ2-2,TRBV7-3,CASSVSPGPENTGELFF,TGTGCCAGCAGCGTATCACCGGGACCCGAGAACACCGGGGAGCTGTTTTTT
-,few,16,TRBJ1-1,TRBV10-3,CAISESLGGVNTEAFF,TGTGCCATCAGTGAGTCCCTCGGGGGCGTGAACACTGAAGCTTTCTTT
TRBD1,-,15,TRBJ1-5,TRBV6-1,CASTRGGNSNQPQHF,TGTGCCAGCACCAGGGGGGGAAATAGCAATCAGCCCCAGCATTTT
-,few,13,TRBJ2-5,TRBV24-1,CATSGGFGETQYF,TGTGCCACCAGTGGGGGGTTCGGAGAGACCCAGTACTTC
-,-,15,TRBJ1-3,TRBV20-1,CSARDPGSSGNTIYF,TGCAGTGCTAGAGATCCCGGCAGCTCTGGAAACACCATATATTTT
-,-,14,TRBJ2-3,TRBV4-2,CASSQDFRQDTQYF,TGTGCCAGCAGCCAAGATTTCCGCCAAGATACGCAGTATTTT
-,few,16,TRBJ1-6,TRBV10-3,CAISENPARANSPLHF,TGTGCCATCAGTGAGAACCCCGCGCGGGCGAATTCACCCCTCCACTTT
-,-,14,TRBJ1-1,TRBV5-1,CASSFRRGGTEAFF,TGCGCCAGCAGCTTTAGACGGGGAGGCACTGAAGCTTTCTTT
-,-,15,TRBJ1-2,TRBV30,CAWKFTVWGNYGYTF,TGTGCCTGGAAGTTTACCGTTTGGGGAAACTATGGCTACACCTTC
-,few,13,TRBJ1-5,TRBV5-1,CASSLTADQPQHF,TGTGCCAGCAGCCTGACGGCCGATCAGCCCCAGCATTTT
-,-,16,TRBJ2-3,TRBV7-2,CASSFGNPQGTDTQYF,TGTGCCAGCAGCTTTGGGAACCCACAGGGCACAGATACGCAGTATTTT
-,-,13,TRBJ1-1,TRBV2,CASRETGETEAFF,TGTGCCAGCAGGGAAACAGGAGAGACTGAAGCTTTCTTT
-,-,13,TRBJ2-3,TRBV24-1,CATSDPGVGPQYF,TGTGCCACCAGTGATCCCGGGGTCGGCCCACAGTATTTT
-,-,11,TRBJ2-2,TRBV29-1,CSAGGSGELFF,TGCAGCGCTGGCGGGTCCGGGGAGCTGTTTTTT
-,few,19,TRBJ1-2,TRBV7-8,CASSSRPDRQRGSNYGYTF,TGTGCCAGCAGCTCCCGCCCGGACAGACAAAGGGGTTCTAACTATGGCTACACCTTC
-,once,14,TRBJ1-4,TRBV6-5,CASSWGSTNEKLFF,TGTGCCAGCAGTTGGGGGTCAACTAATGAAAAACTGTTTTTT
-,-,15,TRBJ2-5,TRBV6-5,CASSYSISRGQTQYF,TGTGCCAGCAGTTACTCGATAAGTCGGGGGCAGACCCAGTACTTC
-,-,16,TRBJ1-6,TRBV12-3/TRBV12-4,CASSMGGSSYNSPLHF,TGTGCCAGCAGTATGGGGGGTAGCTCCTATAATTCACCCCTCCACTTT
TRBD2,-,15,TRBJ2-5,TRBV7-6,CASSLNRGGGETQYF,TGTGCCAGCAGCTTAAATCGGGGGGGCGGGGAGACCCAGTACTTC
-,few,14,TRBJ1-1,TRBV10-1,CASSPAAGNTEAFF,TGCGCCAGCAGCCCGGCGGCGGGGAACACTGAAGCTTTCTTT
-,-,13,TRBJ2-1,TRBV7-9,CASSLISINEQFF,TGTGCCAGCAGCTTAATTTCTATCAATGAGCAGTTCTTC
TRBD1,-,16,TRBJ1-1,TRBV30,CAWSVPTGQRDTEAFF,TGTGCCTGGAGTGTACCCACGGGACAGCGGGACACTGAAGCTTTCTTT
TRBD2,-,15,TRBJ2-1,TRBV12-3/TRBV12-4,CASTRRGGGADEQFF,TGTGCCAGCACCCGACGGGGCGGGGGGGCTGATGAGCAGTTCTTC
TRBD1,few,15,TRBJ1-6,TRBV7-9,CASSSGTGDNSPLHF,TGTGCCAGCAGCTCCGGGACAGGAGATAATTCACCCCTCCACTTT
TRBD2,few,16,TRBJ2-3,TRBV6-1,CASSDSSGGATDTQYF,TGTGCCAGCAGCGATTCTAGCGGGGGGGCGACAGATACGCAGTATTTT
TRBD2,-,16,TRBJ2-3,TRBV24-1,CATSDPSGVGTDTQYF,TGTGCCACCAGTGACCCGAGCGGGGTTGGCACAGATACGCAGTATTTT